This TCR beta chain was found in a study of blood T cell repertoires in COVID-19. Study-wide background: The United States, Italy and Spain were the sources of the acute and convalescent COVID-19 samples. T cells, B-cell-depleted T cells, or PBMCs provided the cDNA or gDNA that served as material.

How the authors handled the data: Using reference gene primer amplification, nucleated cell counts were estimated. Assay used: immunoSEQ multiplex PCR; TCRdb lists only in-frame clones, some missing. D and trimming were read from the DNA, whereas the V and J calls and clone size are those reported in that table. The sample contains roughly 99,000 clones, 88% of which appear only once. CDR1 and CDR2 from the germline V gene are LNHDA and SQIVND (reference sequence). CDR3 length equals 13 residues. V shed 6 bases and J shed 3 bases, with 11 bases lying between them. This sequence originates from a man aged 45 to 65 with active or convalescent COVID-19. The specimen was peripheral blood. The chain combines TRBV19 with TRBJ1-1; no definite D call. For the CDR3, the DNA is TGTGCCAGTAGAAGACCCCGGGACACTGAAGCTTTCTTT. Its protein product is CASRRPRDTEAFF. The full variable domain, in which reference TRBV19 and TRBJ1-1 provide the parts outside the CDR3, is DGGITQSPKYLFRKEGQNVTLSCEQNLNHDAMYWYRQDPGQGLRLIYYSQIVNDFQKGDIAEGYSVSREKKESFPLTVTSAQKNPTAFYLCASRRPRDTEAFFGQGTRLTVV.